One sample yielded the 27 T cell receptor beta chains listed below, sequenced in a study of cytomegalovirus exposure and HLA in healthy donors. Only in-frame clones appear in the TCRdb table, and some are missing; sequencing was by immunoSEQ multiplex PCR. The table includes around 250,000 clones, roughly 90% detected once. The sequenced material came from PBMCs. The receptor source for this set is a woman under 30 in good health and CMV-seronegative.

The rearrangement joins TRBV27 to TRBJ2-1; D might be TRBD1 (6 bases). Germline CDR1 MNHEY, CDR2 SMNVEV (reference sequence). The V end lost 5 bases, the J end lost 2 bases, and 10 bases lay between the germline ends. The CDR3 loop spans 14 amino acids. CDR3 residues: CASSQQGPYNEQFF. The CDR3 DNA sequence: TGTGCCAGCAGTCAACAGGGACCCTACAATGAGCAGTTCTTC.

This chain links TRBV4-3 with TRBJ1-5; tentatively, D is TRBD1 (5 bases). Trimming removed 0 bases at V and 4 bases at J, with 10 bases between. CDR1 is LGHNA, CDR2 YSLEER, per germline. The CDR3 contains 15 residues. The CDR3 bases are TGCGCCAGCAGCCAAGATCCCGGGGGTAATCAGCCCCAGCATTTT. Residues: CASSQDPGGNQPQHF.

This clone was observed a few times. CDR3 region: CASRDTGTNSPLHF. CDR3 DNA: TGTGCCAGCCGAGACACGGGAACTAATTCACCCCTCCACTTT. This chain joins TRBV6-4 and TRBJ1-6, with D hard to call. The germline gives CDR1 MRHNA, CDR2 SNTAGT. CDR3 length: 14 residues. Deletions cut 8 bases from V and 6 bases from J, with 14 bases between.

This clone has just one count. The chain combines TRBV4-1 with TRBJ1-5, with 9 bases aligning to TRBD1. This CDR3 has 16 residues. Germline lookup yields CDR1 MGHRA and CDR2 YSYEKL. With 3 bases clipped from V and 1 base from J, the junction kept 4 bases outside the gene matches. In DNA form, the CDR3 reads TGCGCCAGCAGCCACAGGGACAGGGCCAGCAATCAGCCCCAGCATTTT. It translates to CASSHRDRASNQPQHF.

This chain links TRBV7-9 with TRBJ1-1; weak D call: TRBD1 (6 bases). The CDR3 is 14 residues long. Germline V gives CDR1 SEHNR, CDR2 FQNEAQ (reference sequence). V dropped 5 bases and J dropped 1 base, with 11 bases sitting between them. Here the CDR3 reads CASSTTGSNTEAFF. Here the CDR3 DNA reads TGTGCCAGCAGCACCACAGGGTCGAACACTGAAGCTTTCTTT.

The V call is TRBV29-1, the J call TRBJ1-4; D ambiguous. The CDR3 is made up of 13 amino acids. Trimming removed 4 bases at V and 0 bases at J, with 6 bases between. Germline-derived CDR1 and CDR2 are SQVTM and ANQGSEA. In DNA form, the CDR3 reads TGCAGCGTTGGTCAGGCAACTAATGAAAAACTGTTTTTT. This sequence encodes CSVGQATNEKLFF. Variable domain in full (rest from reference TRBV29-1 and TRBJ1-4): SAVISQKPSRDICQRGTSLTIQCQVDSQVTMMFWYRQQPGQSLTLIATANQGSEATYESGFVIDKFPISRPNLTFSTLTVSNMSPEDSSIYLCSVGQATNEKLFFGSGTQLSVL.

The sample holds one count of this clone. The J gene is TRBJ1-1, the V gene TRBV4-1, with 8 bases matching TRBD1. V shed 2 bases, J shed 1 base, and the junction held 6 bases outside the gene matches. In germline, CDR1 is MGHRA, CDR2 YSYEKL. CDR3 length equals 16 residues. As DNA, the CDR3 is TGCGCCAGCAGCCAATACGGGACAGGAGGGAACACTGAAGCTTTCTTT. Encoded protein: CASSQYGTGGNTEAFF.

The chain links TRBV6-1 to TRBJ2-1; TRBD2 matches 9 bases. Trimming at V came to 2 bases and at J to 4 bases, leaving 6 bases not matched to a gene. Germline V gene lookup returns CDR1 MNHNS and CDR2 SASEGT. This CDR3 is built from 16 residues. CDR3 residues: CASSEYNSGGYNEQFF. DNA for the CDR3: TGTGCCAGCAGTGAATATAATAGCGGGGGTTACAATGAGCAGTTCTTC.

The chain links TRBV2 to TRBJ1-6; D may be TRBD1 (6 bases). V was trimmed by 2 bases and J by 6 bases, leaving 14 bases between them. From germline, CDR1 is SNHLY and CDR2 FYNNEI. This CDR3 comprises 16 residues. The CDR3 spells CASSENRDTFNSPLHF. CDR3 nucleotides: TGTGCCAGCAGTGAAAATCGGGACACTTTTAATTCACCCCTCCACTTT.

This clone is a singleton in its sample. The J gene is TRBJ2-7, the V gene TRBV5-5; D possibly corresponds to TRBD2 (5 bases). This CDR3 is built from 15 residues. V was trimmed by 0 bases and J by 2 bases, leaving 12 bases between them. CDR1 is SGHKS, CDR2 YYEKEE, per germline (reference sequence). The CDR3 region has the DNA TGTGCCAGCAGCTTGGCCCACGAGGGAGCCTACGAGCAGTACGTC. It encodes CASSLAHEGAYEQYV.

The V gene is TRBV4-1, the J gene TRBJ2-2, with 7 bases aligning to TRBD2. The trim removed 0 bases at V and 2 bases at J, leaving 12 bases unmatched. The CDR3 totals 19 residues. Germline CDR1 is MGHRA and CDR2 is YSYEKL. The CDR3 DNA sequence: TGCGCCAGCAGCCAAGAACCTGCTTGGGACTATACAAACACCGGGGAGCTGTTTTTT. Amino acid sequence: CASSQEPAWDYTNTGELFF.

The J gene is TRBJ2-7, the V gene TRBV6-1, with D maybe TRBD2 (6 bases). CDR3 length: 13 residues. V was cut by 5 bases and J by 5 bases, with 13 bases left in between. The germline CDR1 and CDR2 sequences are MNHNS and SASEGT. The DNA of the CDR3 is TGTGCCAGCAGTCGTTCAGGGAGGAACGAGCAGTACGTC. It encodes CASSRSGRNEQYV.

The rearrangement joins TRBV9 to TRBJ1-3, with D perhaps matching TRBD1 (6 bases). Germline V CDR1 and CDR2: SGDLS, YYNGEE. V lost 0 bases and J 6 bases, leaving 10 bases between the germline ends. The CDR3 sequence is 14 residues long. CDR3 coding DNA: TGTGCCAGCAGCGTAGCCCCAGGGGTAAACACCATATATTTT. Its protein is CASSVAPGVNTIYF.

This chain joins TRBV7-7 and TRBJ2-3; 8 nucleotides line up with TRBD2. The germline V gene has CDR1 SSHAT and CDR2 FNYEAQ (reference sequence). The CDR3 length is 15 residues. Unmatched junction bases numbered 6, after V lost 2 bases and J lost 5 bases. Here the CDR3 DNA reads TGTGCCAGCAGCTTATCTGCGGGGGGCCAAGATACGCAGTATTTT. This encodes CASSLSAGGQDTQYF.

J is TRBJ2-3 and V is TRBV5-1; TRBD2 is a possible D gene (6 bases). V gave up 0 bases and J gave up 2 bases, with 7 bases separating them. The CDR3 length is 14 residues. Germline V CDR1 and CDR2: SGHRS, YFSETQ. CDR3 sequence: CASSLGGITDTQYF. DNA for the CDR3: TGCGCCAGCAGCTTGGGCGGGATCACAGATACGCAGTATTTT.

The gene calls are TRBV28 and TRBJ1-2; a weak D match, TRBD1 (5 bases). Germline CDR1 MDHEN, CDR2 SYDVKM. The CDR3 spans 14 residues. V lost 5 bases to trimming and J lost 0 bases, with 10 bases between them. This CDR3 is CASSPMGPNYGYTF. CDR3 DNA: TGTGCCAGCAGTCCCATGGGGCCTAACTATGGCTACACCTTC.

The chain is built from TRBV6-6 and TRBJ1-3; 7 positions match TRBD1. This CDR3 has 14 residues. V trimming: 5 bases; J trimming: 1 base; junction bases outside the gene matches: 2. CDR1 and CDR2 from the germline V gene are MNHNY and SVGAGI (reference sequence). The CDR3 DNA is TGTGCCAGCAGTATGACAGGGTCTGGAAACACCATATATTTT. Translated: CASSMTGSGNTIYF.

The gene calls are TRBV29-1 and TRBJ2-7; 8 nucleotides agree with TRBD2. The V segment lost 7 bases and the J segment 5 bases; nucleotides outside the gene matches: 7. CDR1 is SQVTM and CDR2 is ANQGSEA in the germline V gene. This CDR3 is built from 12 residues. DNA for the CDR3: TGCAGCGCCGGGACTAGTCGGCACGAGCAGTACTTC. Translating it yields CSAGTSRHEQYF.

The chain links TRBV9 to TRBJ2-1; 8 bases are shared with TRBD2. This CDR3 spans 17 amino acids. Trimming cost V 4 bases and J 2 bases; bases outside gene matches: 11. Germline values: CDR1 SGDLS, CDR2 YYNGEE. The CDR3 DNA reads TGTGCCAGCAGCAAAGGGACGCGCGGGGGGCCCTACAATGAGCAGTTCTTC. This sequence encodes CASSKGTRGGPYNEQFF.

The chain is built from TRBV7-9 and TRBJ1-5; D is ambiguous. Looked up from germline, CDR1 is SEHNR and CDR2 is FQNEAQ (reference sequence). The ends were cut back, 5 bases at V and 6 bases at J, with 14 bases in the middle. This CDR3 has 14 residues. The CDR3 sequence is CASSPGFQGQPQHF. As DNA, the CDR3 is TGTGCCAGCAGCCCCGGGTTCCAAGGTCAGCCCCAGCATTTT.

The chain links TRBV5-4 to TRBJ1-1; D gene ambiguous. V lost 1 base and J 3 bases, leaving 4 bases between the germline ends. The CDR3 has 12 residues. CDR1 is SGHNT and CDR2 is YYREEE in the germline V gene (reference sequence). The CDR3 protein is CASSLRDTEAFF. CDR3 nucleotide sequence: TGTGCCAGCAGCTTGCGGGACACTGAAGCTTTCTTT.

This chain uses TRBV25-1 with TRBJ1-1; D perhaps matches TRBD1 (5 bases). CDR3 size: 12 residues. Germline loops: CDR1 MGHDK, CDR2 SYGVNS. Trimming took off 2 bases at V and 6 bases at J, with 7 bases between the two ends. The CDR3 region is CASSETGAEAFF. The CDR3 coding sequence is TGTGCCAGCAGTGAAACGGGGGCTGAAGCTTTCTTT. The full variable domain, completed using reference TRBV25-1 and TRBJ1-1, is EADIYQTPRYLVIGTGKKITLECSQTMGHDKMYWYQQDPGMELHLIHYSYGVNSTEKGDLSSESTVSRIRTEHFPLTLESARPSHTSQYLCASSETGAEAFFGQGTRLTVV.

V usage is TRBV2 and J usage is TRBJ1-1; D remains unclear. This CDR3 contains 15 residues. The germline V gene has CDR1 SNHLY and CDR2 FYNNEI. V was cut by 0 bases and J by 2 bases, with 10 bases left in between. CDR3 in DNA: TGTGCCAGCAGTGAAGCCCGCGAGGATAACACTGAAGCTTTCTTT. Translation: CASSEAREDNTEAFF.

This clone was observed a few times. The chain carries TRBV27 and TRBJ1-6, with D possibly matching TRBD1 (6 bases). The CDR3 consists of 15 residues. The ends were cut back, 6 bases at V and 3 bases at J, with 12 bases in the middle. Per germline, CDR1 MNHEY and CDR2 SMNVEV (reference sequence). The CDR3 coding sequence is TGTGCCAGCAGCTGGGACACCCGCTATAATTCACCCCTCCACTTT. Translating it yields CASSWDTRYNSPLHF.

The chain uses TRBV5-1 and TRBJ2-5; 11 bases fit TRBD2. Germline CDR1 and CDR2: SGHRS and YFSETQ. The CDR3 runs to 15 residues. J was trimmed by 5 bases and V by 0 bases; bases with no gene match: 3. CDR3 DNA: TGCGCCAGCAGCTTGGGACTAGCGGGGTTTGAGACCCAGTACTTC. Its protein is CASSLGLAGFETQYF.

V is TRBV10-3 and J is TRBJ1-2; D call uncertain. V lost 4 bases to trimming and J lost 5 bases, with 14 bases between them. This CDR3 has 14 residues. Germline V gives CDR1 ENHRY, CDR2 SYGVKD. The CDR3 bases are TGTGCCATCAGTGCCTCGACAAAGCTATATGGCTACACCTTC. The encoded protein is CAISASTKLYGYTF.

This chain uses TRBV2 with TRBJ1-3; 7 positions match TRBD1. The germline V gene has CDR1 SNHLY and CDR2 FYNNEI. V lost 5 bases to trimming and J lost 4 bases; unmatched junction nucleotides: 11. CDR3 length: 16 amino acids. CDR3 DNA: TGTGCCAGCAGTAACCAAGGGGGCGGACGAGGAAACACCATATATTTT. Protein product: CASSNQGGGRGNTIYF.